The 9 T cell receptor beta chains listed next were all sequenced from one sample in a study of siplizumab effects on memory and regulatory T cells. TCRdb's table, derived via immunoSEQ multiplex PCR, lists solely in-frame clones and lacks some. The table lists approximately 120,000 clones, around 92% of them singletons, with more than 0.65% in the top ten. The sequenced sample was Tregs sorted from blood. The receptor set was obtained from a human donor in good health.

The J gene is TRBJ2-5, the V gene TRBV30; D gene unclear. Germline CDR1 and CDR2: GTSNPN and SVGIG (reference sequence). The CDR3 runs to 10 residues. Between the trimmed V and J ends, which lost 4 bases and 2 bases, there was a span of 2 bases. As DNA, the CDR3 is TGTGCCTGGAAGCAAGAGACCCAGTACTTC. It codes for CAWKQETQYF.

The genes are TRBV9 and TRBJ1-1; D is possibly TRBD1 (6 bases). The CDR3 covers 13 residues. Per germline, CDR1 SGDLS and CDR2 YYNGEE. Trimming stripped 1 base from V and 3 bases from J, with 7 bases between. DNA of the CDR3: TGTGCCAGCAGCGTACAGGGGTACACTGAAGCTTTCTTT. Its protein product is CASSVQGYTEAFF.

This clone has just one count. The chain recombines TRBV11-1 with TRBJ1-4; TRBD1 matches 11 bases. V trimming: 5 bases; J trimming: 0 bases; junction bases outside the gene matches: 2. Germline V gene sequence: CDR1 SGHAT, CDR2 FQDESV (reference sequence). This CDR3 is built from 16 residues. The CDR3 sequence is CASSPGQGATNEKLFF. As DNA, the CDR3 is TGTGCCAGCAGCCCGGGACAGGGGGCAACTAATGAAAAACTGTTTTTT.

In this sample, this clone turned up once. The chain couples TRBV5-4 to TRBJ1-2, with D tentatively TRBD1 (6 bases). V was cut by 3 bases and J by 6 bases, with 21 bases left in between. The germline V gene encodes CDR1 SGHNT and CDR2 YYREEE (reference sequence). The CDR3 sequence is 16 residues long. The CDR3 protein is CASSSGARRGGHGYTF. CDR3 DNA sequence: TGTGCCAGCAGCTCGGGGGCGCGGAGGGGAGGTCATGGCTACACCTTC.

The V call is TRBV5-1, the J call TRBJ2-7; TRBD1 matches at 7 bases. Losses at the gene ends were 1 base for V and 7 bases for J; bases not matched to a gene: 8. The CDR3 consists of 14 residues. CDR1 and CDR2 from the germline V gene are SGHRS and YFSETQ. The CDR3 loop reads CASSLQGDSFEQYF. Written as DNA, the CDR3 is TGCGCCAGCAGCTTGCAGGGGGATTCGTTTGAGCAGTACTTC.

The V gene is TRBV5-6, the J gene TRBJ2-5, with D unresolved. Germline V gives CDR1 SGHDT, CDR2 YYEEEE. The CDR3 spans 11 residues. With 4 bases removed from V and 0 bases from J, the gap between germline ends came to 1 base. CDR3 in DNA: TGTGCCAGCAGCCACCAAGAGACCCAGTACTTC. Translating it yields CASSHQETQYF. Using reference TRBV5-6 and TRBJ2-5 for the parts outside the CDR3, the full variable domain is DAGVTQSPTHLIKTRGQQVTLRCSPKSGHDTVSWYQQALGQGPQFIFQYYEEEERQRGNFPDRFSGHQFPNYSSELNVNALLLGDSALYLCASSHQETQYFGPGTRLLVL.

This clone turned up a few times. The chain couples TRBV6-4 to TRBJ1-1; D not resolved. Per germline, CDR1 MRHNA and CDR2 SNTAGT. The CDR3 has 13 amino acids. V was cut by 6 bases and J by 0 bases, with 8 bases left in between. CDR3 sequence: CASRRTVNTEAFF. In DNA, the CDR3 is TGTGCCAGCAGAAGGACGGTGAACACTGAAGCTTTCTTT.

This chain joins TRBV2 and TRBJ1-2, with TRBD1 matching over 7 bases. The CDR3 length is 14 residues. The germline V gene encodes CDR1 SNHLY and CDR2 FYNNEI. With V trimmed by 6 bases and J by 0 bases, 4 bases remained unmatched. The DNA for the CDR3 is TGTGCCAGCAGGAGGGACAGACCTAACTATGGCTACACCTTC. Translation gives CASRRDRPNYGYTF.

V and J are TRBV14 and TRBJ1-1; D unresolved. Trimming shortened V by 5 bases and J by 5 bases, and 18 bases separated the two germline ends. The germline CDR1 and CDR2 sequences are SGHDN and FVKESK. The length of the CDR3 is 15 residues. Here the CDR3 reads CASSKQAGRITEAFF. The CDR3 DNA follows: TGTGCCAGCAGCAAACAAGCCGGGAGAATAACTGAAGCTTTCTTT.